Listed here are 26 T cell receptor beta chains from one sample, sequenced in a study of blood T cell repertoires in COVID-19. Some clones are missing from TCRdb's copy, which holds only in-frame ones; the method was immunoSEQ multiplex PCR. The sample shows tens of thousands of clones, approximately 80% of them seen only once. The source material was peripheral blood. Receptors originate from a woman in her sixties or seventies with acute or convalescent COVID-19.

V gene TRBV3-1 (or the pseudogene TRBV3-2) combines with J gene TRBJ2-1; 8 positions match TRBD2. This CDR3 comprises 17 residues. V was pared by 4 bases and J by 2 bases, with 10 bases of the junction left unmatched. CDR1 LGHDT and CDR2 YNNKEL come from the germline V gene (reference sequence). CDR3 loop: CASSRSSGVKPYNEQFF. Written as DNA, the CDR3 is TGTGCCAGCAGCCGGAGTAGCGGGGTAAAACCCTACAATGAGCAGTTCTTC.

The chain joins TRBV3-1 (or the pseudogene TRBV3-2) to TRBJ1-1; 7 bases line up with TRBD1. The CDR3 is made up of 15 amino acids. CDR1 is LGHDT and CDR2 is YNNKEL in the germline V gene (reference sequence). The V segment lost 1 base and the J segment 14 bases; nucleotides outside the gene matches: 16. The CDR3 is CASSQGLGGHTEEFF. DNA for the CDR3: TGTGCCAGCAGCCAAGGTCTAGGGGGCCACACTGAAGAGTTCTTT.

The chain recombines TRBV3-1 (or the pseudogene TRBV3-2) with TRBJ1-3; 7 nucleotides line up with TRBD1. Trimming at V came to 4 bases and at J to 0 bases, leaving 3 bases not matched to a gene. Germline V gene sequence: CDR1 LGHDT, CDR2 YNNKEL (reference sequence). There are 15 residues in the CDR3. The CDR3 DNA sequence: TGTGCCAGCAGCCGATACAGGGGCTCTGGAAACACCATATATTTT. This gives the protein CASSRYRGSGNTIYF.

The rearrangement uses TRBV4-1 and TRBJ2-7; D perhaps matches TRBD1 (5 bases). Trimming left V 1 base short and J 2 bases short, with 9 bases between. This CDR3 is 14 amino acids long. Germline lookup yields CDR1 MGHRA and CDR2 YSYEKL. Here the CDR3 DNA reads TGCGCCAGCAGCCAAGCCCAGGGCGCCTACGAGCAGTACTTC. Protein: CASSQAQGAYEQYF.

Here the CDR3 DNA reads TGTGCCACCAGCACCGGACAGTTTTATGAAAAACTGTTTTTT. Its translation: CATSTGQFYEKLFF. V and J are TRBV15 and TRBJ1-4; perhaps TRBD1 as D (6 bases). Trimming took off 4 bases at V and 6 bases at J, with 12 bases between the two ends. There are 14 residues in the CDR3. Germline-derived CDR1 and CDR2 are LNHNV and YYDKDF (reference sequence). The whole variable domain, remainder taken from reference TRBV15 and TRBJ1-4, is DAMVIQNPRYQVTQFGKPVTLSCSQTLNHNVMYWYQQKSSQAPKLLFHYYDKDFNNEADTPDNFQSRRPNTSFCFLDIRSPGLGDTAMYLCATSTGQFYEKLFFGSGTQLSVL.

CDR3 in DNA: TGCGCCAGCAGCCCGGGGAATCTGAACACTGAAGCTTTCTTT. Its protein product is CASSPGNLNTEAFF. This chain connects TRBV5-1 to TRBJ1-1; D gene unclear. The germline V gene encodes CDR1 SGHRS and CDR2 YFSETQ. This CDR3 comprises 14 residues. The germline V and J ends were trimmed by 4 bases and 0 bases, with 10 bases remaining between them.

V and J are TRBV5-1 and TRBJ1-4, with TRBD1 matching 7 bases. Germline values: CDR1 SGHRS, CDR2 YFSETQ. The V gene end was trimmed by 0 bases and the J gene end by 5 bases; junction bases not matched to a gene: 4. The CDR3 has 15 residues. The CDR3 is CASSLVQGPNEKLFF. CDR3 nucleotides: TGCGCCAGCAGCTTGGTACAGGGGCCGAATGAAAAACTGTTTTTT.

The genes are TRBV5-1 and TRBJ1-6; D might be TRBD1 (5 bases). The CDR3 totals 14 residues. Trimming cost V 0 bases and J 9 bases, with 10 bases left between them. Germline V gene data show CDR1 as SGHRS and CDR2 as YFSETQ. The DNA of the CDR3 is TGCGCCAGCAGCTTGGAAGGGGCGAGTTCACCCCTCCACTTT. Translation: CASSLEGASSPLHF.

This chain joins TRBV3-1 (or the pseudogene TRBV3-2) and TRBJ2-3; D may be TRBD1 (6 bases). Deletions cut 2 bases from V and 1 base from J, with 13 bases between. Germline V gene data show CDR1 as LGHDT and CDR2 as YNNKEL (reference sequence). The CDR3 runs 16 residues. This CDR3 reads CASSQPTGRGTDTQYF. CDR3 DNA: TGTGCCAGCAGCCAACCGACAGGTCGGGGCACAGATACGCAGTATTTT.

The J gene is TRBJ2-1, the V gene TRBV27; 8 bases fit TRBD2. Germline V lookup: CDR1 MNHEY, CDR2 SMNVEV (reference sequence). This CDR3 region has 17 residues. V gave up 0 bases and J gave up 6 bases; unmatched junction bases: 10. The CDR3 loop is CASSLSRLAGQFNEQFF. The CDR3 coding sequence is TGTGCCAGCAGTTTATCGAGGCTAGCGGGCCAATTCAATGAGCAGTTCTTC.

The rearrangement links TRBV7-9 to TRBJ1-1, with D perhaps matching TRBD1 (6 bases). Trimming shortened V by 4 bases and J by 2 bases, and 17 bases separated the two germline ends. Germline V gene data show CDR1 as SEHNR and CDR2 as FQNEAQ (reference sequence). The CDR3 covers 16 residues. The CDR3 protein is CASSYRTGTTNTEAFF. CDR3 sequence (DNA): TGTGCCAGCAGCTACCGAACCGGGACAACCAACACTGAAGCTTTCTTT.

This clone was seen only a few times. The chain combines TRBV5-1 with TRBJ2-3; 13 nucleotides match TRBD2. CDR1 and CDR2 (germline): SGHRS, YFSETQ. This CDR3 has 19 amino acids. The J segment lost 1 base and the V segment lost 3 bases, leaving 11 bases of the junction unmatched. Here the CDR3 reads CASSSGLAGAPGGTDTQYF. The CDR3 DNA follows: TGCGCCAGCAGCTCCGGACTAGCGGGGGCCCCGGGGGGCACAGATACGCAGTATTTT.

The chain uses TRBV23-1 and TRBJ2-7; 7 bases map to TRBD1. TRBV23-1 belongs to the ORF category, with a function that is uncertain. The CDR3 loop spans 16 amino acids. V trimming: 3 bases; J trimming: 4 bases; junction bases outside the gene matches: 12. Here the CDR3 DNA reads TGCGCCAGCAGTCACCTCTCGGACAGGCATTCTTACGAGCAGTACTTC. It encodes CASSHLSDRHSYEQYF.

This clone has a single count. The chain links TRBV5-5 to TRBJ1-6; D may be TRBD1 (5 bases). The CDR3 is 15 amino acids. From germline, CDR1 is SGHKS and CDR2 YYEKEE (reference sequence). Trimming pared 0 bases from V and 10 bases from J, leaving 14 bases between. The CDR3, as DNA: TGTGCCAGCAGCTTGGTAGCAGGGAGGCCCTCACCCCTCCACTTT. It specifies CASSLVAGRPSPLHF.

The sample holds one count of this clone. The chain combines TRBV5-1 with TRBJ2-2; D is unclear. This CDR3 is 12 amino acids long. Germline V gives CDR1 SGHRS, CDR2 YFSETQ. Trimming shortened V by 5 bases and J by 5 bases, and 7 bases separated the two germline ends. The CDR3 sequence is CASRYGTGELFF. The DNA for the CDR3 is TGCGCCAGCAGATACGGGACCGGGGAGCTGTTTTTT.

The V and J genes are TRBV6-2 or TRBV6-3 and TRBJ2-2, with 10 bases lining up with TRBD2. Germline V lookup: CDR1 MNHEY, CDR2 SVGEGT. The CDR3 runs 20 residues. The junction had 15 bases not matched to a gene; V was cut back by 5 bases and J by 0 bases. The chain's CDR3 is CASSTTPLAGAKTNTGELFF. The CDR3 DNA sequence: TGTGCCAGCAGTACAACTCCGCTAGCGGGGGCGAAAACGAACACCGGGGAGCTGTTTTTT.

The rearrangement joins TRBV10-2 to TRBJ2-2; TRBD2 might be the D (6 bases). Deletions cut 10 bases from V and 6 bases from J, with 15 bases between. This CDR3 is built from 13 residues. The germline V gene encodes CDR1 WSHSY and CDR2 SAAADI. DNA for the CDR3: TGCGCCACACGGGACTCTTCCCCCGGGGAGCTGTTTTTT. Translated: CATRDSSPGELFF.

The chain carries TRBV6-5 and TRBJ1-5; D gene unclear. The germline V and J ends were trimmed by 10 bases and 4 bases, with 11 bases remaining between them. Germline loops: CDR1 MNHEY, CDR2 SVGAGI. The CDR3 runs 12 residues. The CDR3 sequence is CATTTGNQPQHF. The CDR3 DNA sequence: TGTGCCACCACAACGGGTAATCAGCCCCAGCATTTT.

Only a few counts were recorded for this clone. The rearrangement links TRBV12-3 or TRBV12-4 to TRBJ1-2, with 7 bases that match TRBD1. V dropped 3 bases and J dropped 8; count of bases not matched to a gene: 6. The CDR3 extends over 13 amino acids. Here the CDR3 reads CASSFRDRGGYTF. DNA for the CDR3: TGTGCCAGCAGTTTCCGGGACAGAGGCGGCTACACCTTC.

This chain uses TRBV24-1 with TRBJ1-2; D is possibly TRBD1 (5 bases). Germline lookup yields CDR1 KGHDR and CDR2 SFDVKD. CDR3 length: 13 residues. The V gene lost 2 bases and the J gene lost 4 bases, with 7 bases spanning the gap. CDR3 nucleotides: TGTGCCACCAGTGATTCAGGGCGCTATGGCTACACCTTC. Amino acid sequence: CATSDSGRYGYTF.

The chain carries TRBV5-6 and TRBJ1-1; D ambiguous. This CDR3 region has 12 residues. The ends were cut back, 2 bases at V and 1 base at J, with 3 bases in the middle. Germline V gene sequence: CDR1 SGHDT, CDR2 YYEEEE. In DNA form, the CDR3 reads TGTGCCAGCAGCTTTCGGAACACTGAAGCTTTCTTT. It codes for CASSFRNTEAFF.

V and J are TRBV28 and TRBJ2-1, with a possible D match to TRBD2 (7 bases). The V and J ends lost 0 bases and 2 bases respectively, with 14 bases between them. From germline, CDR1 is MDHEN and CDR2 SYDVKM. The CDR3 has 17 amino acids. The CDR3 loop reads CASSLWVGGLPYNEQFF. In DNA form, the CDR3 reads TGTGCCAGCAGTTTATGGGTCGGGGGGCTCCCCTACAATGAGCAGTTCTTC. The entire variable domain, with the rest obtained from reference TRBV28 and TRBJ2-1, is as follows: DVKVTQSSRYLVKRTGEKVFLECVQDMDHENMFWYRQDPGLGLRLIYFSYDVKMKEKGDIPEGYSVSREKKERFSLILESASTNQTSMYLCASSLWVGGLPYNEQFFGPGTRLTVL.

A single count supports this clone. J is TRBJ1-2 and V is TRBV3-1 (or the pseudogene TRBV3-2); 7 bases map to TRBD1. V shed 4 bases, J shed 3 bases, and the junction held 5 bases outside the gene matches. The CDR3 is 14 residues long. From germline, CDR1 is LGHDT and CDR2 YNNKEL (reference sequence). The DNA for the CDR3 is TGTGCCAGCAGCCTCCGGGACAGCTACTATGGCTACACCTTC. As protein: CASSLRDSYYGYTF.

The rearrangement links TRBV5-1 to TRBJ2-5; D gene ambiguous. Germline CDR1 reads SGHRS; CDR2 reads YFSETQ. This CDR3 is 16 amino acids long. Trimming left V 0 bases short and J 1 base short, with 13 bases between. In DNA, the CDR3 is TGCGCCAGCAGCTTGGTTAGGCGACCTAGCCAAGAGACCCAGTACTTC. It codes for CASSLVRRPSQETQYF.

This chain joins TRBV19 and TRBJ2-7; D is perhaps TRBD1 (5 bases). The length of the CDR3 is 15 residues. Germline V CDR1 and CDR2: LNHDA, SQIVND (reference sequence). Trimming stripped 0 bases from V and 2 bases from J, with 11 bases between. For the CDR3, the DNA is TGTGCCAGTAGTATAGATCCCGCAGGGACCTACGAGCAGTACTTC. Protein product: CASSIDPAGTYEQYF.

V is TRBV14 and J is TRBJ1-6; D might be TRBD1 (5 bases). V was clipped by 1 base and J by 9 bases, with 13 bases between them. The CDR3 totals 15 residues. Germline values: CDR1 SGHDN, CDR2 FVKESK. CDR3 protein: CASSQAEGVGSPLHF. The CDR3 DNA follows: TGTGCCAGCAGCCAAGCAGAAGGGGTTGGTTCACCCCTCCACTTT.